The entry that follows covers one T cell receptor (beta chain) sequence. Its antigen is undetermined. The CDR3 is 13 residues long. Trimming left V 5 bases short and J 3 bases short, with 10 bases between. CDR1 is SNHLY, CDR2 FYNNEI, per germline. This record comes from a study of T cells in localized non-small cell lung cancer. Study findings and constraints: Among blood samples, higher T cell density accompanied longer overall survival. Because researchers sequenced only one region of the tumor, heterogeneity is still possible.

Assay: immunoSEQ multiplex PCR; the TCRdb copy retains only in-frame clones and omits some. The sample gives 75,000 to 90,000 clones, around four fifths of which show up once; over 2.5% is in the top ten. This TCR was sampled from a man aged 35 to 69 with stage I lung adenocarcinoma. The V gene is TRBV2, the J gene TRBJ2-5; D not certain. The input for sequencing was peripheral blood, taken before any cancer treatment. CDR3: CASSSGRKETQYF. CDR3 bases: TGTGCCAGCAGTAGTGGCAGAAAAGAGACCCAGTACTTC.